This T cell receptor beta chain was sequenced in a study of cytomegalovirus exposure and HLA in healthy donors. Germline CDR1 and CDR2: SEHNR and FQNEAQ (reference sequence). CDR3 size: 14 residues. V was shortened by 1 base and J by 2 bases, with 7 bases between the two germline ends. This clone was seen a few times. The target antigen is unknown. Amplification used 60 Vbeta primers and 13 Jbeta primers. Only in-frame clones appear in the TCRdb table, and some are missing; sequencing was by immunoSEQ multiplex PCR. The sample lists 100,000 to 150,000 clones, 65% to 75% occurring once. Findings and caveats of the study: It was assumed in the presence/absence analyses that sequencing depth was roughly uniform across donors. Per a later analysis, 16,951 TCR beta sequences showed association with HLA alleles at 0.05 false discovery rate.

Though nominally healthy at sampling, donors likely had unrecorded immune exposures. The rearrangement uses TRBV7-9 and TRBJ2-3; D is ambiguous. Sequenced material: PBMCs. The source of this sequence is a man aged 35-49 years in good health and CMV-seropositive. CDR3 in DNA: TGTGCCAGCAGCTTAGGCGGAATCACAGATACGCAGTATTTT. Translated: CASSLGGITDTQYF.